This TCR beta chain was found in a study of blood T cell repertoires in COVID-19. Whole-study context: Sample material is recorded as cDNA or gDNA derived from T cells, B-cell-depleted T cells, or PBMCs.

The V segment lost 3 bases and the J segment 4 bases; nucleotides outside the gene matches: 7. CDR1 is SGHNT, CDR2 YYREEE, per germline (reference sequence). The CDR3 has 16 residues. Authors' processing steps: It was from reference gene primer amplification that nucleated cell counts were estimated. Method: immunoSEQ multiplex PCR; TCRdb's copy keeps in-frame clones and lacks some. V and J calls and clone size come straight from that table; D and trimming were deduced from the DNA. This table holds about 98,000 clones, roughly 86% found once. The rearrangement links TRBV5-4 to TRBJ2-3, with 11 bases that match TRBD2. The sequenced material came from peripheral blood. The clonotype originates from a man aged 50-60 years with acute or convalescent COVID-19. The CDR3 spells CASSSNSGRAPDTQYF. The CDR3 DNA sequence: TGTGCCAGCAGCTCCAATAGCGGGAGGGCCCCAGATACGCAGTATTTT.